This is a list of T cell receptor beta chains from one sample in a study of shared clonotypes between healthy human individuals. Repertoires were generated with immunoSEQ multiplex PCR, while TCRdb's copy carries only in-frame clones and drops some. The sample contains about 820,000 clones, roughly 92% of which appear only once. What was sequenced was naive CD8+ T cells sorted from blood. Receptors were obtained from a man aged 25-40 years in good health. Both conserved end residues are trimmed from each CDR3. Fields, in order: V gene, J gene, CDR3 protein.

TRBV2,TRBJ1-5,ASSGENLPQH
TRBV2,TRBJ2-7,AGQGGYEQY
TRBV2,TRBJ2-7,ASSLRGSAYEQY
TRBV27,TRBJ2-7,ASSLWSTSGRLHEQY
TRBV27,TRBJ2-7,ASSSVGRLYEQY
TRBV27,TRBJ2-1,ASSPGTLNEQF
TRBV5-4,TRBJ2-1,ASSRTSGSWF
TRBV9,TRBJ2-1,ASSAGGEQF
TRBV5-1,TRBJ2-3,ASSWTLPDTQY
TRBV19,TRBJ1-1,ASSISLQVGAEAF
TRBV7-9,TRBJ1-4,ASSYDSEKLF
TRBV6-6,TRBJ2-1,ASSYSAPTDEQF
TRBV11-2,TRBJ2-5,ASRGWQGRGETQY
TRBV23-1,TRBJ1-4,ASSQERGGPGKKLF
TRBV10-3,TRBJ2-7,AISESPTSGRASYEQY
TRBV15,TRBJ2-2,ATSRVGAQGSTSGELF
TRBV5-1,TRBJ2-2,ASSLPTGGGSAGELF
TRBV9,TRBJ1-3,ASSVGYGTGERSGNTIY
TRBV29-1,TRBJ2-7,STVGAGSPYEQY
TRBV10-3,TRBJ2-5,AIGFGVSGYRETQY
TRBV7-9,TRBJ2-7,ASSSSGKGYEQY
TRBV5-4,TRBJ1-5,ASSPGVGSQPQH
TRBV9,TRBJ2-7,ASSVGDSNEQY
TRBV9,TRBJ2-7,ASSVAGGSSYEQY
TRBV5-4,TRBJ2-7,ASSLNRGYEQY
TRBV27,TRBJ2-3,ASGSSGISDTQY
TRBV10-3,TRBJ2-5,ATLDSQETQY
TRBV29-1,TRBJ2-3,SVVPRSTDTQY
TRBV6-5,TRBJ1-2,ASSPDPGSYGYT
TRBV9,TRBJ2-7,ASSSPRVGGEQY
TRBV7-9,TRBJ2-1,ASSLGTSGDSYNEQF
TRBV27,TRBJ1-5,ASSLKVNQPQH
TRBV14,TRBJ2-7,ASGRGYEQY
TRBV29-1,TRBJ2-7,SVEEDRGGEQY
TRBV25-1,TRBJ2-5,ASSDRGLQETQY
TRBV9,TRBJ1-4,ASSVGAGTNEKLF
TRBV10-3,TRBJ2-1,AISEDGSYNEQF
TRBV9,TRBJ2-7,ASSVRQSPSYEQY
TRBV7-3,TRBJ2-2,ASSPSPGQGYTGELF
TRBV2,TRBJ2-7,ASSEEGVDEQY
TRBV5-1,TRBJ2-7,ASSLAGGGTSGYEQY
TRBV5-6,TRBJ2-7,ASSLGLSAYEQY
TRBV4-3,TRBJ2-1,ASSQGVSAYNEQF
TRBV28,TRBJ2-7,ASSFYRGSYEQY
TRBV27,TRBJ1-1,ASSSLQGTNTEAF
TRBV7-9,TRBJ1-1,ASSRGTGVAF
TRBV11-2,TRBJ2-1,ASTTSGRKGEQF
TRBV25-1,TRBJ1-1,ATQGLRNTEAF
TRBV15,TRBJ2-1,ATSRDSLAGNNEQF
TRBV28,TRBJ2-3,ASSGGSWRATDTQY
TRBV9,TRBJ2-7,ASSVAGQGPYEQY
TRBV2,TRBJ2-7,ASSESSGPDYEQY
TRBV5-5,TRBJ1-1,ASSLSDGYTEAF
TRBV29-1,TRBJ1-1,SVLGDGMNTEAF
TRBV5-1,TRBJ2-1,ASSLERAYNEQF